A single sample is the source of the 2 T cell receptor beta chains below, sequenced in a study of vaccination effects on CD4 cells after COVID-19. TCRdb's table, derived via immunoSEQ multiplex PCR, lists solely in-frame clones and lacks some. Here the sample spans around 19,000 clones, around 72% being singletons. The antigens these receptors bind are not known. Under the ViraFEST assay, PBMC were stimulated with viral peptide pools so that antigen-specific CD4+ T cells expanded. Sequencing was performed afterwards. After roughly eleven days in culture, the CD4+ T cells were isolated. Each vaccine recipient was nucleocapsid antibody negative and had no prior SARS-CoV-2 infection. The specimen was CD4+ T cells from PBMCs cultured with HCoV-NL63 spike peptides, collected before COVID-19 vaccination. The receptor source for this set is a human donor who received a COVID-19 vaccine.

This chain joins TRBV5-1 and TRBJ2-5, with D tentatively TRBD1 (6 bases). Germline V gives CDR1 SGHRS, CDR2 YFSETQ. Trimming cost V 0 bases and J 5 bases, with 17 bases left between them. The CDR3 runs to 16 residues. The CDR3 spells CASSLEFRQGTETQYF. CDR3 DNA sequence: TGCGCCAGCAGCTTGGAATTTCGGCAGGGGACGGAGACCCAGTACTTC.

The CDR3 DNA reads TGTGCCAGCAGTTACAAGGGACAAGGTATGACTGAAGCTTTCTTT. Protein sequence: CASSYKGQGMTEAFF. The chain joins TRBV6-5 to TRBJ1-1, with D perhaps TRBD1 (6 bases). Germline values: CDR1 MNHEY, CDR2 SVGAGI. This CDR3 is 15 amino acids long. V was cut by 2 bases and J by 5 bases, with 15 bases left in between.